The 16 T cell receptor beta chains reported below all come from one sample, sequenced in a study of shared clonotypes between healthy human individuals. This table comes from immunoSEQ multiplex PCR, and its TCRdb copy is limited to in-frame clones, with some not included. This repertoire shows 2 million to 3 million clones, under 95% found once; its top ten account for about 0.39%. Sample: naive CD4+ T cells from PBMCs. The subset was: CD45RA+ positively selected. The receptors originated from a man aged 18 to 29 in good health. Some clones in this sample may be carry-over from other donors' samples.

J is TRBJ2-7 and V is TRBV5-4; 14 positions agree with TRBD2. CDR1 is SGHNT, CDR2 YYREEE, per germline (reference sequence). The CDR3 runs 15 residues. Trimming took 3 bases from V and 7 from J; bases not matched to a gene: 6. CDR3 sequence: CASSSGLAGVWEQYF. The CDR3 DNA is TGTGCCAGCAGCTCGGGACTAGCGGGAGTGTGGGAGCAGTACTTC.

Notes on this clone: The sample has other DNA sequences that encode this CDR3 too. The chain employs TRBV6-6 and TRBJ2-7, with TRBD2 as a possible D gene (7 bases). Germline V gene data show CDR1 as MNHNY and CDR2 as SVGAGI (reference sequence). Trimming pared 0 bases from V and 2 bases from J, leaving 8 bases between. This CDR3 region has 14 residues. Here the CDR3 reads CASSYSGGPYEQYF. The CDR3 region has the DNA TGTGCCAGCAGTTACTCGGGGGGGCCCTACGAGCAGTACTTC.

Here the CDR3 reads CASSFRWGTEAFF. For the CDR3, the DNA is TGTGCCAGCAGCTTCCGGTGGGGCACTGAAGCTTTCTTT. The chain is built from TRBV7-3 and TRBJ1-1; D unresolved. The CDR3 totals 13 residues. V shed 3 bases and J shed 4 bases, with 9 bases lying between them. Germline-derived CDR1 and CDR2 are SGHTA and FQGTGA.

The chain is built from TRBV7-2 and TRBJ1-5, with D tentatively TRBD1 (5 bases). The CDR3 length is 16 residues. Germline CDR1 is SGHTA and CDR2 is FQGNSA. Between the trimmed V and J ends, which lost 3 bases and 7 bases, there was a span of 19 bases. The DNA of the CDR3 is TGTGCCAGCAGCTTGCGGGACTGGGGCCCGTTCCAGCCCCAGCATTTT. Translated, it gives CASSLRDWGPFQPQHF.

The chain recombines TRBV9 with TRBJ2-5; no firm D call. The germline gives CDR1 SGDLS, CDR2 YYNGEE. The CDR3 covers 14 residues. Trimming left V 2 bases short and J 1 base short, with 9 bases between. The CDR3 spells CASSVSMTQETQYF. The CDR3 bases are TGTGCCAGCAGCGTCTCGATGACCCAAGAGACCCAGTACTTC.

The table lists this clone with a count of one. The chain recombines TRBV29-1 with TRBJ2-3; 10 bases agree with TRBD2. V shed 4 bases and J 1 base; nucleotides not matched to a gene: 8. There are 16 residues in the CDR3. Germline V gene lookup returns CDR1 SQVTM and CDR2 ANQGSEA. The CDR3: CSVVLRLAGGTDTQYF. In DNA, the CDR3 is TGCAGCGTTGTTCTCCGGCTAGCGGGGGGCACAGATACGCAGTATTTT.

J is TRBJ1-1 and V is TRBV7-9, with unresolved D. The germline V and J ends were trimmed by 5 bases and 0 bases, with 13 bases remaining between them. The CDR3 is 15 residues long. From germline, CDR1 is SEHNR and CDR2 FQNEAQ (reference sequence). The CDR3 protein is CASSTRASMNTEAFF. CDR3 DNA sequence: TGTGCCAGCAGCACACGGGCCTCAATGAACACTGAAGCTTTCTTT.

The chain joins TRBV6-6 to TRBJ2-5; TRBD2 agrees at 7 bases. Trimming at V came to 1 base and at J to 5 bases, leaving 10 bases not matched to a gene. The germline V gene has CDR1 MNHNY and CDR2 SVGAGI (reference sequence). The CDR3 covers 16 residues. The CDR3: CASSYFGGGPGETQYF. In nucleotides, the CDR3 is TGTGCCAGCAGTTACTTCGGGGGAGGGCCTGGGGAGACCCAGTACTTC.

The V call is TRBV27, the J call TRBJ2-5; perhaps TRBD2 as D (6 bases). The CDR3 spans 14 residues. Trimming pared 4 bases from V and 4 bases from J, leaving 13 bases between. Germline CDR1 MNHEY, CDR2 SMNVEV (reference sequence). CDR3 coding DNA: TGTGCCAGCAGTTCAACGGGCGGGATAGAGACCCAGTACTTC. Translating gives CASSSTGGIETQYF.

A word on this clone: Additional DNA sequences in this sample encode the identical CDR3. The chain recombines TRBV30 with TRBJ2-3; D gene uncertain. This CDR3 spans 12 amino acids. Germline CDR1 GTSNPN, CDR2 SVGIG (reference sequence). V was clipped by 0 bases and J by 2 bases, with 3 bases between them. The CDR3 sequence is CAWSVTTDTQYF. CDR3 in DNA: TGTGCCTGGAGTGTTACCACAGATACGCAGTATTTT.

V is TRBV5-1 and J is TRBJ2-7; maybe TRBD2 (6 bases). CDR3 length equals 16 residues. Deletions cut 1 base from V and 0 bases from J, with 14 bases between. Per the germline V gene, CDR1 is SGHRS and CDR2 is YFSETQ. CDR3 amino acids: CASSLLREPNSYEQYF. The CDR3 bases are TGCGCCAGCAGCTTGTTACGGGAGCCTAACTCCTACGAGCAGTACTTC. The full variable domain, in which reference TRBV5-1 and TRBJ2-7 provide the parts outside the CDR3, is KAGVTQTPRYLIKTRGQQVTLSCSPISGHRSVSWYQQTPGQGLQFLFEYFSETQRNKGNFPGRFSGRQFSNSRSEMNVSTLELGDSALYLCASSLLREPNSYEQYFGPGTRLTVT.

The sample holds a few counts of this clone. This chain uses TRBV28 with TRBJ1-1; D is possibly TRBD1 (5 bases). V was clipped by 7 bases and J by 1 base, with 10 bases between them. This CDR3 comprises 13 residues. Germline V gene sequence: CDR1 MDHEN, CDR2 SYDVKM. The CDR3 DNA sequence: TGTGCCAGCATCTACAGGTCGAACACTGAAGCTTTCTTT. Its protein is CASIYRSNTEAFF. Together with reference TRBV28 and TRBJ1-1, the CDR3 gives the full variable domain: DVKVTQSSRYLVKRTGEKVFLECVQDMDHENMFWYRQDPGLGLRLIYFSYDVKMKEKGDIPEGYSVSREKKERFSLILESASTNQTSMYLCASIYRSNTEAFFGQGTRLTVV.

This chain joins TRBV28 and TRBJ2-2; 9 nucleotides line up with TRBD2. Germline CDR1 is MDHEN and CDR2 is SYDVKM. V shed 3 bases, J shed 6 bases, and the junction held 5 bases outside the gene matches. The CDR3 runs 15 residues. The CDR3 coding sequence is TGTGCCAGCAGTTTCAGTCTAGCGGGACCCGGGGAGCTGTTTTTT. The encoded protein is CASSFSLAGPGELFF.

This clone was picked up one time. Other DNA sequences in this specimen translate into the identical CDR3. J is TRBJ2-2 and V is TRBV5-1, with 8 bases lining up with TRBD1. Per the germline V gene, CDR1 is SGHRS and CDR2 is YFSETQ. This CDR3 region has 14 residues. The V segment lost 3 bases and the J segment 5 bases; nucleotides outside the gene matches: 3. In DNA form, the CDR3 reads TGCGCCAGCAGCTCGCGACAGGGGACCGGGGAGCTGTTTTTT. This sequence encodes CASSSRQGTGELFF.

V usage is TRBV7-2 and J usage is TRBJ2-2; D call uncertain. Germline V lookup: CDR1 SGHTA, CDR2 FQGNSA. Deletions cut 2 bases from V and 2 bases from J, with 6 bases between. The CDR3 is 14 amino acids. As DNA, the CDR3 is TGTGCCAGCAGCTTAAAGTTCAACACCGGGGAGCTGTTTTTT. Translating it yields CASSLKFNTGELFF.

This chain links TRBV29-1 with TRBJ2-7, with TRBD1 matching over 11 bases. V was clipped by 4 bases and J by 3 bases; unmatched bases: 11. Germline V lookup: CDR1 SQVTM, CDR2 ANQGSEA. The CDR3 runs to 16 residues. CDR3 protein: CSVGGAGQGAFYEQYF. CDR3 DNA: TGCAGCGTTGGAGGAGCAGGACAGGGGGCATTCTACGAGCAGTACTTC.